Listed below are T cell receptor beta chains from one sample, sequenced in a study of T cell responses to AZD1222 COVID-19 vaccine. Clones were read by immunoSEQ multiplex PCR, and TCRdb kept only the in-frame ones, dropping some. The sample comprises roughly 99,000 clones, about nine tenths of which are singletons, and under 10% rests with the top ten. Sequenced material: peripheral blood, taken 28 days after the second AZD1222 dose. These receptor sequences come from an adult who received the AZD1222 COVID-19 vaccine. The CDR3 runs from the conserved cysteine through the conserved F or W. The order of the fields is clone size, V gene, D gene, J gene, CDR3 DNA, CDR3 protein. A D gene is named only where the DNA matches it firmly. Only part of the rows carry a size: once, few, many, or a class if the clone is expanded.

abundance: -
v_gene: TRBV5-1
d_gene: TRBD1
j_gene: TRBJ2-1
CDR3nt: TGCGCCAGCAGCCACCTGGACAGGAGCTCCTACAATGAGCAGTTCTTC
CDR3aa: CASSHLDRSSYNEQFF

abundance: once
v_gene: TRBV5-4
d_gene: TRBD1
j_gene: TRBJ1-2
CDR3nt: TGTGCCAGCAGCTTGGCACAGGGGAGCGGTGGCTACACCTTC
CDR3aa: CASSLAQGSGGYTF

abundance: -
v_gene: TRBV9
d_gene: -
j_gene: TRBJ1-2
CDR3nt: TGTGCCAGCAGCGTAGTTGACGGGGGTGGCTACACCTTC
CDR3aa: CASSVVDGGGYTF

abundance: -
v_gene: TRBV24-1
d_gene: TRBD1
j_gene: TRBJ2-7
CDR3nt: TGTGCCACCAGTCAGACAGGGAACGAGCAGTACTTC
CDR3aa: CATSQTGNEQYF

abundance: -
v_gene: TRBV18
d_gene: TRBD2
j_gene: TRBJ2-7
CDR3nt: TGTGCCAGCTCACCACGGGAGGGAAGCGAGCAGTACTTC
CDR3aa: CASSPREGSEQYF

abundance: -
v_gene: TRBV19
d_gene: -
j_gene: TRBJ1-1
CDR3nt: TGTGCCACCACCACGCCGCTGGGGGCTGGGACTGAAGCTTTCTTT
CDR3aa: CATTTPLGAGTEAFF

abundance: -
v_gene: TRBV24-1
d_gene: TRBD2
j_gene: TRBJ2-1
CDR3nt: TGTGCCACCAGTGAGCGTCGGACTAGCGGGAGACCCTACAATGAGCAGTTCTTC
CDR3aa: CATSERRTSGRPYNEQFF

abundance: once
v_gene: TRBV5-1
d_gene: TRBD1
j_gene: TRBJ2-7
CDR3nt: TGCGCCAGCAGTCCTAACCGGGACAGGATCTCCTACGAGCAGTACTTC
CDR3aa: CASSPNRDRISYEQYF

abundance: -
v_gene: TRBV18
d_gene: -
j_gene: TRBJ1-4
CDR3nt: TGTGCCAGCTCACCTGGGTTAGGGGAAAAACTGTTTTTT
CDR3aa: CASSPGLGEKLFF

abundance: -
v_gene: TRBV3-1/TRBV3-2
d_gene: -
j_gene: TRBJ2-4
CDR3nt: TGTGCCAGCAGCCAAGATTTTTTGGTGGTTCAGCCAGGCAAAAACATTCAGTACTTC
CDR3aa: CASSQDFLVVQPGKNIQYF

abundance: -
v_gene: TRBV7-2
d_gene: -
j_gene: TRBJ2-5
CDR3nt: TGTGCCAGCAGCTTAGATCTCCTGGAGACCCAGTACTTC
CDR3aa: CASSLDLLETQYF

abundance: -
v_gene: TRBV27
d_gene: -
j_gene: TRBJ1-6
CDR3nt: TGTGCCAGCAGTTTAACGCCCAGATTTAATTCACCCCTCCACTTT
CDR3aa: CASSLTPRFNSPLHF

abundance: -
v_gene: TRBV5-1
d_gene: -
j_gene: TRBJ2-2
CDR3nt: TGCGCCAGCAGCTTGGCCGGGGGATTTGCGAACACCGGGGAGCTGTTTTTT
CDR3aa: CASSLAGGFANTGELFF

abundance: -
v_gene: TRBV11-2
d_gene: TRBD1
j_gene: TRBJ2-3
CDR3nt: TGTGCCAGCAGCTTGGAGCCAGGGGGCGGAGATACGCAGTATTTT
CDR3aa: CASSLEPGGGDTQYF

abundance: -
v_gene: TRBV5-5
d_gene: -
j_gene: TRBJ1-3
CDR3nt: TGTGCCAGCAGCTTGGTGGCGTATTCCTCTGGAAACACCATATATTTT
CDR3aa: CASSLVAYSSGNTIYF

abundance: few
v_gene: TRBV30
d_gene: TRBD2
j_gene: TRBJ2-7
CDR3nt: TGTGCCTGGAGGCTGGCGGGAGGGGGCTACGAGCAGTACTTC
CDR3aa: CAWRLAGGGYEQYF

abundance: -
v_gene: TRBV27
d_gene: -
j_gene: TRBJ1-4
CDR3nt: TGTGCCAGCAGTTCGCGGGGGACTAGGAATGAAAAACTGTTTTTT
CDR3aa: CASSSRGTRNEKLFF

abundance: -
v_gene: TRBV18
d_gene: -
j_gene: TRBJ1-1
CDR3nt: TGTGCCAGCTCACCCGGGACGGCAGCCTCTGAAGCTTTCTTT
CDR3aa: CASSPGTAASEAFF

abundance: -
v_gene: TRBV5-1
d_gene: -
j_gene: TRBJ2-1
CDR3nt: TGCGCCAGCAGCTTGTTGGGACAAGCTTTCAATGAGCAGTTCTTC
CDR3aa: CASSLLGQAFNEQFF

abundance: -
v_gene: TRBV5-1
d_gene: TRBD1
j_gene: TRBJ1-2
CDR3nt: TGCGCCAGCAGTACCGACAGGGCTGGTTATGGCTACACCTTC
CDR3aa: CASSTDRAGYGYTF

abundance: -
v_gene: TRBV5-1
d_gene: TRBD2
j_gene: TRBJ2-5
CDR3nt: TGCGCCAGCCGACTAGCGGGGGAACAAGAGACCCAGTACTTC
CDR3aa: CASRLAGEQETQYF

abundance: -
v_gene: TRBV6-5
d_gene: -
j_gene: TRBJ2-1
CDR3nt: TGTGCCAGCCGGGCAGTCAAAAGCTCCTACAATGAGCAGTTCTTC
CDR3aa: CASRAVKSSYNEQFF

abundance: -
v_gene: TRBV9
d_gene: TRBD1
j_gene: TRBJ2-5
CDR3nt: TGTGCCAGCAGCGTAGGGACAGGGGCGACCCAAGAGACCCAGTACTTC
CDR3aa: CASSVGTGATQETQYF

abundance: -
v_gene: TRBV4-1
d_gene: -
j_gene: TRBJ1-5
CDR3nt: TGCGCCAGCAGCCAAGTCAAAAGTGGCAATCAGCCCCAGCATTTT
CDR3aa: CASSQVKSGNQPQHF

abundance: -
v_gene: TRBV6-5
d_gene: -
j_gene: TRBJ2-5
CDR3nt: TGTGCCAGCAGAACCCCGGGACCTAGGGAGACCCAGTACTTC
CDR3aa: CASRTPGPRETQYF

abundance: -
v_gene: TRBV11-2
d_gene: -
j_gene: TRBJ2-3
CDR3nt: TGTGCCAGCAGCTTTACGCTAGTACTGGATACGCAGTATTTT
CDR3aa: CASSFTLVLDTQYF

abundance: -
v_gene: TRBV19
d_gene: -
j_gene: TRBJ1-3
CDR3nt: TGTGCCAGTAGGGTCAGGACGGATCCTGGAAACACCATATATTTT
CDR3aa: CASRVRTDPGNTIYF

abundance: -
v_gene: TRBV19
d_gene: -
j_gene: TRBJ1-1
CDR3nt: TGTGCCAGTATTAAACCGGGACCGAAGAACACTGAAGCTTTCTTT
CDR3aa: CASIKPGPKNTEAFF

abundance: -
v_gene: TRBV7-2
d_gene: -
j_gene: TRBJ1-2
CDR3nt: TGTGCCAGCAGCTTTGGCCCTGGGAACTATGGCTACACCTTC
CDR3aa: CASSFGPGNYGYTF

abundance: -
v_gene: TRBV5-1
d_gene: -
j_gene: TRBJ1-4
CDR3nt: TGCGCCAGCAGCTTGACGGCCGGACGTGAAAAACTGTTTTTT
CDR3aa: CASSLTAGREKLFF

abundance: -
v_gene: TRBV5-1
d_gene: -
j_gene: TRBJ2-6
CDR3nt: TGCGCCAGCAGCTCACAGGGAGGGGCTGGGGCCAACGTCCTGACTTTC
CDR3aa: CASSSQGGAGANVLTF

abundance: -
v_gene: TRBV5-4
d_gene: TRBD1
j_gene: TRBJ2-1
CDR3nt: TGTGCCAGCAGCCTGGGACAGGCAAGCTCCTACAATGAGCAGTTCTTC
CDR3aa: CASSLGQASSYNEQFF

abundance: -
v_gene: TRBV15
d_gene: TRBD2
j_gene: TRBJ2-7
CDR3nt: TGTGCCACCAGCAGAGATGCGGGAGACTACTCCGAGCAGTACTTC
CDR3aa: CATSRDAGDYSEQYF

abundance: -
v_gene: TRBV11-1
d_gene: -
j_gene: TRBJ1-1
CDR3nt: TGTGCCAGCAGCTATCGGGGCCGACAGAGCGATGAAGCTTTCTTT
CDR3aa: CASSYRGRQSDEAFF

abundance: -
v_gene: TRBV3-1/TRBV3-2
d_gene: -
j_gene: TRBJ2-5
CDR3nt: TGTGCCAGCAGCCAAGATTCCGCGACGAGGGGTCGGACCCAGTACTTC
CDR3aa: CASSQDSATRGRTQYF

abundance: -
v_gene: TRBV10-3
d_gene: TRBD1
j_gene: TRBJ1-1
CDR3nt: TGTGCCATCAGTGGTCGAGACAGGGGGAACACTGAAGCTTTCTTT
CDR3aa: CAISGRDRGNTEAFF

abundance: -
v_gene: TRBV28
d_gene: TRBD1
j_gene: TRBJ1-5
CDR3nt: TGTGCCACAGGGGGACGGAGCAATCAGCCCCAGCATTTT
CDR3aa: CATGGRSNQPQHF

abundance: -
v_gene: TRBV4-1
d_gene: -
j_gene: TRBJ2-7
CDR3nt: TGCGCCAGCAGCCAAGTTGATTTTACAGGATCGACCTACGAGCAGTACTTC
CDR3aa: CASSQVDFTGSTYEQYF

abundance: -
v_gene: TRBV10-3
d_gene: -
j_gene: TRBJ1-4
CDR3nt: TGTGCCATCAGTGAGGGACGGCCTGAAAAACTGTTTTTT
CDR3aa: CAISEGRPEKLFF

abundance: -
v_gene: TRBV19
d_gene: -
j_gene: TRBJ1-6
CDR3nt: TGTGCCAGTAGTATTGGGCAGGGTGGACCGCCCCTCCACTTT
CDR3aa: CASSIGQGGPPLHF

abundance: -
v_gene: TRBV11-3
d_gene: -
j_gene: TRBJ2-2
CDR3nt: TGTGCCAGCAGGAGGACTAACACCGGGGAGCTGTTTTTT
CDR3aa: CASRRTNTGELFF

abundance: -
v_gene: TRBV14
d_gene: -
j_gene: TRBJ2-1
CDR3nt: TGTGCCAGCAGCCAAGGTTATTTACGCGGTGAGCAGTTCTTC
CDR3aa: CASSQGYLRGEQFF

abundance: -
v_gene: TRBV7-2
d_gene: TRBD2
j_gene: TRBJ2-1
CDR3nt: TGTGCCAGCACCCAAGGACTAGGACAGTTCTTC
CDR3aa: CASTQGLGQFF

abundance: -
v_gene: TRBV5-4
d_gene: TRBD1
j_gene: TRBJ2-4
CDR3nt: TGTGCCAGCAGCTCTACGGGACAGGGGAACCTAGCCAAAAACATTCAGTACTTC
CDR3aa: CASSSTGQGNLAKNIQYF

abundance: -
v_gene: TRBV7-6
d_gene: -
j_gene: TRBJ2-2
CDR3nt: TGTGCCAGCAGCTTAGTTTCAGGTCCTAGGGAGCTGTTTTTT
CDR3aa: CASSLVSGPRELFF

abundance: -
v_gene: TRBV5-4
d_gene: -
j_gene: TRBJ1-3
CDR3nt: TGTGCCAGCAGCTTGGCTGGGGGGCGTCTCTCTGGAAACACCATATATTTT
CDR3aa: CASSLAGGRLSGNTIYF

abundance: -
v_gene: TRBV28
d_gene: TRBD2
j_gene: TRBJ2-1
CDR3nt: TGTGCCAGCAGTTTCCGCGGGAGCTCCTACAATGAGCAGTTCTTC
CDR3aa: CASSFRGSSYNEQFF

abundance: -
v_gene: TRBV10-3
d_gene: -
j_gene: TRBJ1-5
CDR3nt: TGTGCCATCAGTGAGTCCGGGGGGTATCAGCCCCAGCATTTT
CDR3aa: CAISESGGYQPQHF

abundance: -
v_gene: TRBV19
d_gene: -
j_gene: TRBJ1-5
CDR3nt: TGTGCCAGTAGTATGGGGGACAGCAATCAGCCCCAGCATTTT
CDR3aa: CASSMGDSNQPQHF

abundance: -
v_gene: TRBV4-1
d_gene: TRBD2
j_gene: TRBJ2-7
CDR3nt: TGCGCCAGCAGCCAACCTGGACTAGCTGTCGAGCAGTACTTC
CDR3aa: CASSQPGLAVEQYF

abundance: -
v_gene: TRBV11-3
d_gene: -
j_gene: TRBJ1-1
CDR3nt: TGTGCCAGCAGCCGTCGGAACACTGAAGCTTTCTTT
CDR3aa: CASSRRNTEAFF

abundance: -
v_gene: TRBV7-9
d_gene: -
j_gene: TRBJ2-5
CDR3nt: TGTGCCAGCAGCTTAGTGTTAACGGGGCCGGGGGAGACCCAGTACTTC
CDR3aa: CASSLVLTGPGETQYF